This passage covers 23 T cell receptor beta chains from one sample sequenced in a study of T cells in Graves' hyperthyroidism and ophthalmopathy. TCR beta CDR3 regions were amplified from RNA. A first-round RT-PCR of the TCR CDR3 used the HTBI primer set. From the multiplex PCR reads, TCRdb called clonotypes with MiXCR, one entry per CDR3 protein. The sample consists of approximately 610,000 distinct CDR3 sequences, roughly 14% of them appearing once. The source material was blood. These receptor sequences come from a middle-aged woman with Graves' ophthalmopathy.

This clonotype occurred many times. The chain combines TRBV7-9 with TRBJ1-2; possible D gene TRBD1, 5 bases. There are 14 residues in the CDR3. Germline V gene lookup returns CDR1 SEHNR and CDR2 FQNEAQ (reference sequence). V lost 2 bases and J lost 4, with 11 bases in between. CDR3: CASSLLQGLYGYTF. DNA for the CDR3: TGTGCCAGCAGCTTACTTCAGGGCCTCTATGGCTACACCTTC.

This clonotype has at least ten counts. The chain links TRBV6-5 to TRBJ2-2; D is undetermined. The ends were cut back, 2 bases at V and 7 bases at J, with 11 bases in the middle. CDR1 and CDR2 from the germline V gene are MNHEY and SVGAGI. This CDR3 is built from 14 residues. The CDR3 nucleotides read TGTGCCAGCAGTTACAGCACCGGTTTCGGGGAGCTGTTTTTT. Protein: CASSYSTGFGELFF.

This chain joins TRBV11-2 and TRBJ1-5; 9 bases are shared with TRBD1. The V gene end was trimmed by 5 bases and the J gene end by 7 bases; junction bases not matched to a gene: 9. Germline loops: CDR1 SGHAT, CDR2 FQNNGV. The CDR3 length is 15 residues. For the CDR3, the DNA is TGTGCCAGCAGCCCGGGACAGGGCGGGTTACAGCCCCAGCATTTT. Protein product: CASSPGQGGLQPQHF.

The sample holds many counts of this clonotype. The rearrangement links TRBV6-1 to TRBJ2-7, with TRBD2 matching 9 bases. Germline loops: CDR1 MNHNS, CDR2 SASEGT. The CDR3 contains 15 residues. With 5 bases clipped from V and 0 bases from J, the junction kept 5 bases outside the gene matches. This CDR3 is CASSKLAGYSYEQYF. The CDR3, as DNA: TGTGCCAGCAGTAAACTAGCGGGCTACTCCTACGAGCAGTACTTC.

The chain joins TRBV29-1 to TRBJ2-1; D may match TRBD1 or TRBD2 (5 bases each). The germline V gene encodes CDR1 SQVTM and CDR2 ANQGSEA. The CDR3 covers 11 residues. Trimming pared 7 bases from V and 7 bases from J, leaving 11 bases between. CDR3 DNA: TGCAGCGGGGACGGAACAAATGAGCAGTTCTTC. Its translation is CSGDGTNEQFF.

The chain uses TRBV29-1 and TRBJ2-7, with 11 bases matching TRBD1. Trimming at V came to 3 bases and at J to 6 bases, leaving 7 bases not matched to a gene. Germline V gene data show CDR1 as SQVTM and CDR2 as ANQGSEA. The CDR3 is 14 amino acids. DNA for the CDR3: TGCAGCGTTGACTGGGGGACAGGGGGTAGCGAGCAGTACTTC. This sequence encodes CSVDWGTGGSEQYF.

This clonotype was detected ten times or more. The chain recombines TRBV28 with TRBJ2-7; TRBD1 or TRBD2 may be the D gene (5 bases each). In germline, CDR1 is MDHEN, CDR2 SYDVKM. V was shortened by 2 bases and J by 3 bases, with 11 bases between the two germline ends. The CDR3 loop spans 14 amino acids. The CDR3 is CASSLRGVDYEQYF. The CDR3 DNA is TGTGCCAGCAGTTTAAGAGGGGTCGACTACGAGCAGTACTTC.

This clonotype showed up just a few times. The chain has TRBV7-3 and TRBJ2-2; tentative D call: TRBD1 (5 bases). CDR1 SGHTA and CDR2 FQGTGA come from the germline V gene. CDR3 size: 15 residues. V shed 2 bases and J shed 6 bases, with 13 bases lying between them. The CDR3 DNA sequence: TGTGCCAGCAGCTTATACTCCCAGGGCGCCGGGGAGCTGTTTTTT. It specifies CASSLYSQGAGELFF.

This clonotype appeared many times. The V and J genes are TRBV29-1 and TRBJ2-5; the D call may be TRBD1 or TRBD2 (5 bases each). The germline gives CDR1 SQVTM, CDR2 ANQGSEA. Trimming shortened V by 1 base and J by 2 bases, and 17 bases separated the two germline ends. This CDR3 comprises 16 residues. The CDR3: CSVEGGSTGRQETQYF. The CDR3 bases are TGCAGCGTTGAAGGGGGGTCTACAGGCCGTCAAGAGACCCAGTACTTC.

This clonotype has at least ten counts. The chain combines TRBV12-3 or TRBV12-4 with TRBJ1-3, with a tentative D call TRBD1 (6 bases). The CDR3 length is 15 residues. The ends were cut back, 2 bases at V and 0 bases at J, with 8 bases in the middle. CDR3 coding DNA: TGTGCCAGCAGTTTAACGACAGGCTCTGGAAACACCATATATTTT. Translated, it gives CASSLTTGSGNTIYF.

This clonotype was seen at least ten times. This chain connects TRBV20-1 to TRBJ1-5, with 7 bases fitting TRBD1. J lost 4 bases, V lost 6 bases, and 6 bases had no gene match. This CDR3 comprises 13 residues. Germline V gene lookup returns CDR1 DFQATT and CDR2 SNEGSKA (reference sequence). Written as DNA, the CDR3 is TGCAGTGCCGGGACAGAAGTTAATCAGCCCCAGCATTTT. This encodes CSAGTEVNQPQHF.

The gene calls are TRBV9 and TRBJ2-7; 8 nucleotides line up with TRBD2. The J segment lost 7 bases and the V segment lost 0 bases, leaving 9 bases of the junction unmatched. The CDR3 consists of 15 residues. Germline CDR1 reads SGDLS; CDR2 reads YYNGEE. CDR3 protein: CASSVESSGSREQYF. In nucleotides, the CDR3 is TGTGCCAGCAGCGTAGAATCCAGCGGGAGTCGAGAGCAGTACTTC.

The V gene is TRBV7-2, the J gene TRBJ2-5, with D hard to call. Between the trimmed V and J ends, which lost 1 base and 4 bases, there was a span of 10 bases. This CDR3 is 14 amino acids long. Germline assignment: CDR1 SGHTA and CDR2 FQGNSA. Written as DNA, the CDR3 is TGTGCCAGCAGCTTAGGGTCCTCTACAGAGACCCAGTACTTC. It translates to CASSLGSSTETQYF.

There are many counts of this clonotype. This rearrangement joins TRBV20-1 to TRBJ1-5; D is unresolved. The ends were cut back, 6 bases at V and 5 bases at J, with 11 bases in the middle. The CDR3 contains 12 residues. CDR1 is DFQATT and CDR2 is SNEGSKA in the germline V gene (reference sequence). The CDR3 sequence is CSANRHYQPQHF. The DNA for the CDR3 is TGCAGTGCGAACCGACATTATCAGCCCCAGCATTTT.

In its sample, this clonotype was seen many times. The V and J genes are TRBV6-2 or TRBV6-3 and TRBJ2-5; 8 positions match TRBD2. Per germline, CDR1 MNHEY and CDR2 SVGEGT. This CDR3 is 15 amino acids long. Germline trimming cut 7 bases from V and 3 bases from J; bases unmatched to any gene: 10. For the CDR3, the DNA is TGTGCCAGCAACGAAAAGACTAGCGTGGAAGAGACCCAGTACTTC. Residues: CASNEKTSVEETQYF.

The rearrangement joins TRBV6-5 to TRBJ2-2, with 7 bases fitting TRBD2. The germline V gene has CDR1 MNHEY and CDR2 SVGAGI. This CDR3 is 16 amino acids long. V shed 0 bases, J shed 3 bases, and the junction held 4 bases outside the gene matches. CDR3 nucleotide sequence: TGTGCCAGCAGTTACTCGGGGGGGATGGACACCGGGGAGCTGTTTTTT. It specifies CASSYSGGMDTGELFF.

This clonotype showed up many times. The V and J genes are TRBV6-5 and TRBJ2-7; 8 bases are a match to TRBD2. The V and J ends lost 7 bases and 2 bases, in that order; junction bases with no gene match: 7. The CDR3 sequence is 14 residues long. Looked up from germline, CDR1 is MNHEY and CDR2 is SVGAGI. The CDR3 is CASTSLTSAYEQYF. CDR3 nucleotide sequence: TGTGCCAGCACCTCCCTGACTAGCGCCTACGAGCAGTACTTC.

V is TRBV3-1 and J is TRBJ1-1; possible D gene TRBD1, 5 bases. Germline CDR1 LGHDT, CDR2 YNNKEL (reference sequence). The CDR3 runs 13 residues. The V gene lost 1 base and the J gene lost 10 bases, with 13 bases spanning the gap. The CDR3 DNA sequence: TGTGCCAGCAGCCAAGCAGGGTTGGGTTCAGCTTTCTTT. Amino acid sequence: CASSQAGLGSAFF.

The CDR3 loop reads CASASTGTNTEAFF. CDR3 bases: TGTGCCAGCGCCTCGACAGGGACGAACACTGAAGCTTTCTTT. The chain links TRBV12-3 or TRBV12-4 to TRBJ1-1; 7 bases are shared with TRBD1. J lost 1 base, V lost 8 bases, and 7 bases had no gene match. The CDR3 spans 14 residues.

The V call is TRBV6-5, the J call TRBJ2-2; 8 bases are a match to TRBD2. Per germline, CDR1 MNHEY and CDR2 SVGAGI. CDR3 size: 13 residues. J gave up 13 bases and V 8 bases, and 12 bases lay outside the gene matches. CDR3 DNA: TGTGCCAGCGCGGACTCCGGGAGGGCTGGGCTGTTTTTT. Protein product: CASADSGRAGLFF.

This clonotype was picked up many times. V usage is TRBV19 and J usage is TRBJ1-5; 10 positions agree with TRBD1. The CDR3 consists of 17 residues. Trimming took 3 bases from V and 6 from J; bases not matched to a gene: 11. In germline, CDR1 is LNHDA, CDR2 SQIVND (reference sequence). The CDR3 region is CASSIDRDRGGVQPQHF. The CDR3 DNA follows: TGTGCCAGTAGTATCGACCGGGACAGGGGCGGAGTTCAGCCCCAGCATTTT.

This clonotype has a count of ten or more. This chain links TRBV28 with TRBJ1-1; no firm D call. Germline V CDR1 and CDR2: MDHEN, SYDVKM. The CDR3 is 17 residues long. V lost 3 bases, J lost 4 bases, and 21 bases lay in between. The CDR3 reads CASSFGWQESIRTEAFF. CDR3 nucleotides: TGTGCCAGCAGTTTTGGCTGGCAAGAATCAATTCGCACTGAAGCTTTCTTT.

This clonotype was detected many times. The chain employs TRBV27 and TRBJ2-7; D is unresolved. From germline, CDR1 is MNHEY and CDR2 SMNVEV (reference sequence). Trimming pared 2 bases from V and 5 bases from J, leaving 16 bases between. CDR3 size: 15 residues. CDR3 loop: CASSLLGNSLDEQYF. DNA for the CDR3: TGTGCCAGCAGTTTACTTGGCAATAGCCTTGACGAGCAGTACTTC.